This entry lists 2 T cell receptor beta chains sequenced from one sample in a study of blood T cell repertoires in COVID-19. The repertoire was sequenced with immunoSEQ multiplex PCR; TCRdb's copy has only in-frame clones and lacks some. This table has around 100,000 clones, about four fifths appearing once. The sequencing input was peripheral blood. The source of these receptors is a human donor in a cohort sampled during active COVID-19.

The V gene is TRBV6-2 or TRBV6-3, the J gene TRBJ1-3; 9 bases are a match to TRBD1. Germline CDR1 is MNHEY and CDR2 is SVGEGT. This CDR3 is 17 amino acids long. The V and J ends lost 7 bases and 2 bases, in that order; junction bases with no gene match: 12. CDR3 sequence (DNA): TGTGCCAGCAACCCACACCCGGGACAGGGTGCTGGAAACACCATATATTTT. It translates to CASNPHPGQGAGNTIYF.

This clone appeared a single time. V usage is TRBV19 and J usage is TRBJ1-4, with 7 bases identical to TRBD1. The CDR3 spans 14 residues. The junction had 9 bases not matched to a gene; V was cut back by 8 bases and J by 6 bases. Germline assignment: CDR1 LNHDA and CDR2 SQIVND (reference sequence). This chain's CDR3 is CASSKTGSYEKLFF. CDR3 DNA: TGTGCCAGTTCTAAGACAGGGTCATATGAAAAACTGTTTTTT.